Listed here are 28 T cell receptor beta chains from one sample, sequenced in a study of graft-versus-host responses after intestinal transplantation. Their recognized antigens are unknown. This table comes from immunoSEQ multiplex PCR, and its TCRdb copy is limited to in-frame clones, with some not included. The sample holds 90,000 to 95,000 clones; 91% are singletons and the top ten take around 0.53%. Sequenced here: unstimulated CD8+ T cells sorted from spleen or lymph node cells, sampled before intestinal transplant. Every receptor here comes from a human donor who received an intestinal transplant.

V usage is TRBV4-3 and J usage is TRBJ1-2; TRBD1 might be the D (5 bases). The CDR3 has 15 residues. V dropped 0 bases and J dropped 6 bases, with 14 bases sitting between them. Germline V gene lookup returns CDR1 LGHNA and CDR2 YSLEER. CDR3 DNA: TGCGCCAGCAGCCAAGATAGACGGGGGAGTGATGGCTACACCTTC. Translation gives CASSQDRRGSDGYTF.

The sample holds one count of this clone. The chain carries TRBV7-8 and TRBJ1-1; D remains unclear. The CDR3 runs 15 residues. Germline V lookup: CDR1 SGHVS, CDR2 FQNEAQ. With 4 bases removed from V and 3 bases from J, the gap between germline ends came to 15 bases. CDR3 DNA: TGTGCCAGCAGCTACCGTCTGAATGCGGACACTGAAGCTTTCTTT. Translation: CASSYRLNADTEAFF.

This clone was seen a few times. CDR3 sequence (DNA): TGTGCCAGCAGTACTAGCGGGGGGCCCTACGAGCAGTACTTC. Its protein product is CASSTSGGPYEQYF. J is TRBJ2-7 and V is TRBV6-5; 12 bases line up with TRBD2. The trim removed 5 bases at V and 2 bases at J, leaving 1 base unmatched. This CDR3 spans 14 amino acids. Germline-derived CDR1 and CDR2 are MNHEY and SVGAGI.

V is TRBV29-1 and J is TRBJ1-2; 11 bases match TRBD1. The CDR3 has 14 residues. Germline trimming cut 4 bases from V and 5 bases from J; bases unmatched to any gene: 6. Germline V lookup: CDR1 SQVTM, CDR2 ANQGSEA. In DNA form, the CDR3 reads TGCAGCGTTGCAGGGACAGGGGGAGGATATGGCTACACCTTC. This translates into CSVAGTGGGYGYTF.

The chain has TRBV9 and TRBJ2-7; weak D call: TRBD2 (7 bases). Germline CDR1 SGDLS, CDR2 YYNGEE. V was trimmed by 4 bases and J by 2 bases, leaving 16 bases between them. The CDR3 spans 15 residues. The CDR3 DNA reads TGTGCCAGCAGCAGAGGGGAGGGGGAGACCTACGAGCAGTACTTC. It specifies CASSRGEGETYEQYF.

The chain uses TRBV6-1 and TRBJ1-1; D ambiguous. Germline loops: CDR1 MNHNS, CDR2 SASEGT. CDR3 length: 15 amino acids. V lost 8 bases, J lost 1 base, and 17 bases lay in between. For the CDR3, the DNA is TGTGCCAGCGCGCGGGGTTGGCTCTCGAACACTGAAGCTTTCTTT. Residues: CASARGWLSNTEAFF.

This chain uses TRBV13 with TRBJ2-7; 9 bases align to TRBD1. CDR1 is PRHDT, CDR2 FYEKMQ, per germline (reference sequence). The V gene end was trimmed by 5 bases and the J gene end by 0 bases; junction bases not matched to a gene: 2. The length of the CDR3 is 14 residues. CDR3 sequence: CASSRTGDSYEQYF. Written as DNA, the CDR3 is TGTGCCAGCAGCCGGACAGGGGACTCCTACGAGCAGTACTTC.

CDR3 residues: CASSQEGGWDEQFF. In DNA form, the CDR3 reads TGCGCCAGCAGCCAAGAAGGGGGCTGGGATGAGCAGTTCTTC. The chain links TRBV4-1 to TRBJ2-1, with 7 nucleotides matching TRBD1. Trimming removed 0 bases from V and 8 bases from J; junction bases left unmatched: 4. CDR3 length: 14 residues. Germline CDR1 is MGHRA and CDR2 is YSYEKL.

V usage is TRBV28 and J usage is TRBJ1-2, with D hard to call. Looked up from germline, CDR1 is MDHEN and CDR2 is SYDVKM. The CDR3 is 13 amino acids. The V gene lost 3 bases and the J gene lost 6 bases, with 11 bases spanning the gap. The CDR3 DNA reads as TGTGCCAGCAGTTTTTTTAGCCGAGATGGCTACACCTTC. Translation gives CASSFFSRDGYTF.

This sequence joins TRBV6-5 and TRBJ2-7, with D perhaps TRBD1 (5 bases). V gave up 2 bases and J gave up 3 bases, with 14 bases separating them. The CDR3 totals 15 residues. Germline V CDR1 and CDR2: MNHEY, SVGAGI. The CDR3 loop is CASSYGLQGDYEQYF. In DNA form, the CDR3 reads TGTGCCAGCAGTTACGGGTTGCAGGGCGACTACGAGCAGTACTTC.

The chain links TRBV2 to TRBJ2-1; 10 positions match TRBD1. This CDR3 region has 14 residues. V trimming: 6 bases; J trimming: 6 bases; junction bases outside the gene matches: 5. From germline, CDR1 is SNHLY and CDR2 FYNNEI. In DNA, the CDR3 is TGTGCCAGCAGCGAATGGACAGGGGGCAATGAGCAGTTCTTC. It encodes CASSEWTGGNEQFF.

This clone was seen more than once but under ten times. V usage is TRBV6-5 and J usage is TRBJ1-1; no clear D. The germline V gene has CDR1 MNHEY and CDR2 SVGAGI. V was trimmed by 2 bases and J by 1 base, leaving 11 bases between them. CDR3 length equals 15 residues. CDR3 protein: CASSYDEISNTEAFF. CDR3 nucleotides: TGTGCCAGCAGTTACGATGAGATATCGAACACTGAAGCTTTCTTT.

This chain joins TRBV6-1 and TRBJ2-7; 7 bases match TRBD1. From germline, CDR1 is MNHNS and CDR2 SASEGT. The CDR3 covers 13 residues. With 5 bases clipped from V and 2 bases from J, the junction kept 3 bases outside the gene matches. The CDR3 DNA follows: TGTGCCAGCAGTAACAGGGGAACCTACGAGCAGTACTTC. Translated: CASSNRGTYEQYF.

The rearrangement links TRBV28 to TRBJ1-2; D remains unclear. CDR1 MDHEN and CDR2 SYDVKM come from the germline V gene. V was shortened by 2 bases and J by 6 bases, with 19 bases between the two germline ends. There are 16 residues in the CDR3. The CDR3 sequence: CASSLGLIAAANGYTF. The CDR3 DNA reads as TGTGCCAGCAGTTTAGGATTAATCGCGGCAGCCAATGGCTACACCTTC.

The genes are TRBV6-5 and TRBJ1-1; possible D gene TRBD1, 5 bases. The CDR3 loop spans 11 amino acids. Germline V gene sequence: CDR1 MNHEY, CDR2 SVGAGI. V lost 7 bases and J lost 6, with 9 bases in between. Here the CDR3 reads CASMWGAEAFF. In DNA form, the CDR3 reads TGTGCCAGCATGTGGGGGGCTGAAGCTTTCTTT.

This chain links TRBV2 with TRBJ2-5; 7 nucleotides match TRBD1. Germline lookup yields CDR1 SNHLY and CDR2 FYNNEI. This CDR3 spans 14 amino acids. Trimming at V came to 3 bases and at J to 7 bases, leaving 8 bases not matched to a gene. In DNA form, the CDR3 reads TGTGCCAGCAGTGAGGCGACAGGGTCCGGGACCCAGTACTTC. Its translation is CASSEATGSGTQYF.

This chain links TRBV28 with TRBJ2-7; a weak D match, TRBD2 (5 bases). The CDR3 sequence is 14 residues long. From germline, CDR1 is MDHEN and CDR2 SYDVKM. V lost 3 bases, J lost 1 base, and 10 bases lay in between. The CDR3 region has the DNA TGTGCCAGCAGTTTGAATCGAGGGTCCTACGAGCAGTACTTC. This sequence encodes CASSLNRGSYEQYF. The full variable domain, with the rest looked up from reference TRBV28 and TRBJ2-7, is DVKVTQSSRYLVKRTGEKVFLECVQDMDHENMFWYRQDPGLGLRLIYFSYDVKMKEKGDIPEGYSVSREKKERFSLILESASTNQTSMYLCASSLNRGSYEQYFGPGTRLTVT.

The chain combines TRBV19 with TRBJ2-3; a weak D match, TRBD2 (6 bases). CDR1 LNHDA and CDR2 SQIVND come from the germline V gene (reference sequence). CDR3 length equals 14 residues. Deletions cut 7 bases from V and 1 base from J, with 12 bases between. The CDR3 bases are TGTGCCAGTACCCTTGGAGGGGGCACAGATACGCAGTATTTT. This encodes CASTLGGGTDTQYF.

This chain joins TRBV29-1 and TRBJ2-7, with D perhaps matching TRBD1 (5 bases). Germline CDR1 SQVTM, CDR2 ANQGSEA. The CDR3 is 16 residues long. V was cut by 4 bases and J by 0 bases, with 19 bases left in between. CDR3 amino acids: CSVGMGRTTSSYEQYF. CDR3 bases: TGCAGCGTTGGTATGGGCAGGACAACAAGCTCCTACGAGCAGTACTTC.

CDR3 region: CATSPSGTGGAPHYMGNSPLHF. The DNA of the CDR3 is TGTGCCACCTCCCCATCCGGGACAGGGGGCGCACCGCATTATATGGGCAATTCACCCCTCCACTTT. The chain recombines TRBV28 with TRBJ1-6; TRBD1 matches 12 bases. This CDR3 is 22 amino acids long. Germline CDR1 MDHEN, CDR2 SYDVKM. V dropped 10 bases and J dropped 7; count of bases not matched to a gene: 29. Full variable domain (remainder filled in from reference TRBV28 and TRBJ1-6): DVKVTQSSRYLVKRTGEKVFLECVQDMDHENMFWYRQDPGLGLRLIYFSYDVKMKEKGDIPEGYSVSREKKERFSLILESASTNQTSMYLCATSPSGTGGAPHYMGNSPLHFGNGTRLTVT.

The chain employs TRBV4-1 and TRBJ1-1; D remains ambiguous. Germline V gene lookup returns CDR1 MGHRA and CDR2 YSYEKL. V lost 1 base, J lost 4 bases, and 13 bases lay in between. CDR3 size: 15 residues. The CDR3 reads CASSQGVGRVTEAFF. CDR3 sequence (DNA): TGCGCCAGCAGCCAAGGGGTGGGGAGGGTCACTGAAGCTTTCTTT.

The chain links TRBV6-5 to TRBJ2-1, with D tentatively TRBD2 (6 bases). The CDR3 has 14 residues. V was trimmed by 3 bases and J by 7 bases, leaving 13 bases between them. Germline V gives CDR1 MNHEY, CDR2 SVGAGI. In nucleotides, the CDR3 is TGTGCCAGCAGTTATGGGCAGGGAGGTAATGAGCAGTTCTTC. Encoded protein: CASSYGQGGNEQFF.

J is TRBJ1-2 and V is TRBV19; D not resolved. The CDR3 has 13 amino acids. V gave up 3 bases and J gave up 0 bases, with 5 bases separating them. The germline V gene encodes CDR1 LNHDA and CDR2 SQIVND (reference sequence). CDR3 in amino acids: CASSIVPNYGYTF. Written as DNA, the CDR3 is TGTGCCAGTAGTATCGTCCCTAACTATGGCTACACCTTC.

The rearrangement links TRBV2 to TRBJ2-7; a possible D gene is TRBD1 (5 bases). The CDR3 spans 15 residues. Trimming removed 3 bases from V and 0 bases from J, with 12 bases in between. The germline V gene encodes CDR1 SNHLY and CDR2 FYNNEI. The CDR3: CASSEGQTSSYEQYF. The CDR3, as DNA: TGTGCCAGCAGTGAGGGGCAGACAAGCTCCTACGAGCAGTACTTC.

The rearrangement uses TRBV7-2 and TRBJ2-2; tentative D call: TRBD2 (6 bases). V shed 5 bases and J shed 5 bases, with 6 bases lying between them. The germline V gene encodes CDR1 SGHTA and CDR2 FQGNSA. CDR3 length: 12 amino acids. The CDR3 reads CASSRGTGELFF. The CDR3 bases are TGTGCCAGCAGCCGGGGGACCGGGGAGCTGTTTTTT. The full variable domain, in which reference TRBV7-2 and TRBJ2-2 provide the parts outside the CDR3, is GAGVSQSPSNKVTEKGKDVELRCDPISGHTALYWYRQSLGQGLEFLIYFQGNSAPDKSGLPSDRFSAERTGGSVSTLTIQRTQQEDSAVYLCASSRGTGELFFGEGSRLTVL.

The chain combines TRBV4-3 with TRBJ2-7; TRBD2 aligns across 7 bases. The CDR3 extends over 16 amino acids. J lost 0 bases, V lost 0 bases, and 5 bases had no gene match. Germline V gene lookup returns CDR1 LGHNA and CDR2 YSLEER. CDR3 sequence (DNA): TGCGCCAGCAGCCAAGATTTGGGGGGGAGCTCCTACGAGCAGTACTTC. Encoded protein: CASSQDLGGSSYEQYF.

The chain has TRBV4-3 and TRBJ1-4; the D is unclear. The V gene's germline CDR1 is LGHNA and CDR2 YSLEER. The CDR3 is 13 residues long. V was cut by 0 bases and J by 13 bases, with 12 bases left in between. CDR3 loop: CASSQEATARLFF. The CDR3 coding sequence is TGCGCCAGCAGCCAAGAAGCGACCGCACGACTGTTTTTT.

The V gene is TRBV7-6, the J gene TRBJ2-1; 8 bases line up with TRBD2. CDR1 SGHVS and CDR2 FNYEAQ come from the germline V gene. The CDR3 length is 14 residues. V lost 3 bases, J lost 7 bases, and 5 bases stayed unmatched. Written as DNA, the CDR3 is TGTGCCAGCAGCTTCCGGGGGGGCAAGAATGAGCAGTTCTTC. Translating it yields CASSFRGGKNEQFF.